The next 5 T cell receptor beta chains were all read from a single sample in a study of technical replicates of blood from several donors. Using immunoSEQ multiplex PCR, the repertoire was profiled, and TCRdb retains in-frame clones only, with some absent. This table has around 57,000 clones, roughly 94% appearing once. The sequencing sample was made of T cells isolated from PBMCs. These receptors were collected from a human donor in good health.

V usage is TRBV6-5 and J usage is TRBJ2-6; D gene unclear. The V gene's germline CDR1 is MNHEY and CDR2 SVGAGI. V lost 6 bases and J 2 bases, leaving 8 bases between the germline ends. The CDR3 has 14 residues. The CDR3 DNA sequence: TGTGCCAGCAGACCCCGGGCTGGGGCCAACGTCCTGACTTTC. Translated, it gives CASRPRAGANVLTF.

The rearrangement joins TRBV10-3 to TRBJ2-7, with D perhaps TRBD1 (5 bases). Germline V lookup: CDR1 ENHRY, CDR2 SYGVKD. The CDR3 contains 16 residues. Trimming took 3 bases from V and 0 from J, leaving 15 bases between them. The CDR3 bases are TGTGCCATCAGTGAAATGGGCAGGGAAAGCTCCTACGAGCAGTACTTC. This gives the protein CAISEMGRESSYEQYF.

V is TRBV5-1 and J is TRBJ1-1; 7 bases align to TRBD1. The ends lost 7 bases at V and 0 bases at J; junction bases unmatched: 21. Germline V gives CDR1 SGHRS, CDR2 YFSETQ. This CDR3 has 19 amino acids. The CDR3 DNA follows: TGCGCCAGCTCAATCCAGACAGGGTCATTCTTGGCTTTGAACACTGAAGCTTTCTTT. It specifies CASSIQTGSFLALNTEAFF. Together with reference TRBV5-1 and TRBJ1-1, the CDR3 gives the full variable domain: KAGVTQTPRYLIKTRGQQVTLSCSPISGHRSVSWYQQTPGQGLQFLFEYFSETQRNKGNFPGRFSGRQFSNSRSEMNVSTLELGDSALYLCASSIQTGSFLALNTEAFFGQGTRLTVV.

J is TRBJ1-2 and V is TRBV20-1, with D hard to call. Trimming left V 5 bases short and J 0 bases short, with 4 bases between. The CDR3 covers 11 residues. Looked up from germline, CDR1 is DFQATT and CDR2 is SNEGSKA (reference sequence). The CDR3: CSAVANYGYTF. The CDR3 nucleotides read TGCAGTGCTGTAGCTAACTATGGCTACACCTTC.

The V gene is TRBV28, the J gene TRBJ2-7; 8 nucleotides agree with TRBD1. Germline V gene sequence: CDR1 MDHEN, CDR2 SYDVKM. V dropped 2 bases and J dropped 5; count of bases not matched to a gene: 8. This CDR3 region has 15 residues. The DNA for the CDR3 is TGTGCCAGCAGTTTAAATGGACAGGGCGGCAACGAGCAGTACTTC. As protein: CASSLNGQGGNEQYF.